The present TCR beta chain was sequenced within a study of early T cells in non-severe SARS-CoV-2 infection. The ends were cut back, 1 base at V and 0 bases at J, with 7 bases in the middle. Germline CDR1 SGHVS, CDR2 FQNEAQ. The CDR3 has 14 amino acids. Tagging with unique molecular identifiers was applied to individual cDNA molecules. TCRdb re-derived calls from the 5' RACE reads in MiXCR, one entry per CDR3 protein. The sample includes fewer than 100,000 distinct CDR3 sequences, 10% to 12% of them seen just once. Sequences were obtained from whole blood. This chain joins TRBV7-8 and TRBJ2-7, with D unclear. This TCR came from an adult who was a healthcare worker with PCR-confirmed SARS-CoV-2 infection or an uninfected control (not recorded which). DNA of the CDR3: TGTGCCAGCAGCTTAGGACGCTTCTCCTACGAGCAGTACTTC. Protein product: CASSLGRFSYEQYF.